This entry lists 10 T cell receptor beta chains sequenced from one sample in a study of T cells in localized non-small cell lung cancer. TCRdb keeps only in-frame clones here, not all; method: immunoSEQ multiplex PCR. The sample consists of 2,100 or so clones, 20% to 30% of them appearing once. Sequencing used lung tumor tissue, obtained before any cancer treatment. These receptors all stem from a man between 40 and 70 years old with stage II lung adenocarcinoma.

V and J are TRBV14 and TRBJ2-1; possibly TRBD1 or TRBD2 for D (6 bases each). Trimming pared 1 base from V and 9 bases from J, leaving 16 bases between. CDR1 is SGHDN and CDR2 is FVKESK in the germline V gene. CDR3 length: 15 residues. CDR3 residues: CASSQGGGGKGEQFF. In DNA, the CDR3 is TGTGCCAGCAGCCAAGGAGGGGGAGGAAAGGGTGAGCAGTTCTTC.

This clone was counted only a few times. The V call is TRBV19, the J call TRBJ2-1, with a possible D match to TRBD2 (5 bases). The length of the CDR3 is 14 residues. CDR1 and CDR2 (germline): LNHDA, SQIVND (reference sequence). Trimming took 7 bases from V and 0 from J, leaving 10 bases between them. The CDR3 loop is CASKSGPSYNEQFF. CDR3 nucleotide sequence: TGTGCCAGTAAGAGCGGCCCCTCCTACAATGAGCAGTTCTTC.

By share of the sample, this clone is large. This chain uses TRBV11-3 with TRBJ1-1; tentatively, D is TRBD1 (6 bases). The germline V and J ends were trimmed by 6 bases and 0 bases, with 17 bases remaining between them. Germline CDR1 and CDR2: SGHNT and YENEEA. This CDR3 comprises 16 residues. This CDR3 reads CASREQKGGMNTEAFF. CDR3 DNA sequence: TGTGCCAGCAGGGAACAGAAAGGGGGGATGAACACTGAAGCTTTCTTT.

This clone was seen more than once but under ten times. The V and J genes are TRBV6-8 and TRBJ1-1; D ambiguous. The CDR3 is 14 residues long. Trimming pared 6 bases from V and 7 bases from J, leaving 18 bases between. Germline V gene lookup returns CDR1 MNHGY and CDR2 SAAAGT. The CDR3 region is CASSPRTGMSEAFF. CDR3 DNA sequence: TGTGCCAGCAGCCCCAGGACGGGGATGAGTGAAGCTTTCTTT.

This clone was detected a few times. This chain joins TRBV9 and TRBJ2-2; TRBD1 matches at 7 bases. Germline V gene sequence: CDR1 SGDLS, CDR2 YYNGEE. V was pared by 4 bases and J by 5 bases, with 11 bases of the junction left unmatched. CDR3 length equals 16 residues. DNA for the CDR3: TGTGCCAGCAGCCCAGAAGGCAGGGGGAATACCGGGGAGCTGTTTTTT. Amino acid sequence: CASSPEGRGNTGELFF.

The rearrangement uses TRBV19 and TRBJ2-5, with D possibly matching TRBD2 (8 bases). The length of the CDR3 is 18 residues. Trimming left V 6 bases short and J 5 bases short, with 28 bases between. Germline V gives CDR1 LNHDA, CDR2 SQIVND (reference sequence). The CDR3 region has the DNA TGTGCCAGTAGGCCCAGGGGGACTAACGGGAGGGCAGAGGAGACCCAGTACTTC. It specifies CASRPRGTNGRAEETQYF.

The chain joins TRBV11-3 to TRBJ2-3; 12 nucleotides line up with TRBD2. The CDR3 spans 16 residues. Trimming at V came to 5 bases and at J to 3 bases, leaving 6 bases not matched to a gene. Per the germline V gene, CDR1 is SGHNT and CDR2 is YENEEA. The CDR3 here is CASSARGTSGTDTQYF. The CDR3 nucleotides are TGTGCCAGCAGCGCAAGGGGGACTAGCGGGACAGATACGCAGTATTTT.

The chain couples TRBV19 to TRBJ2-1; tentatively, D is TRBD1 (7 bases). The CDR3 has 16 amino acids. V shed 6 bases and J shed 8 bases, with 23 bases lying between them. Looked up from germline, CDR1 is LNHDA and CDR2 is SQIVND (reference sequence). CDR3 DNA: TGTGCCAGTAGCGACCCTAGGAGGGGGCGGAGTGATGAGCAGTTCTTC. Protein sequence: CASSDPRRGRSDEQFF.

The table lists this clone with a few counts. V usage is TRBV11-3 and J usage is TRBJ2-5; the match to TRBD2 covers 7 bases. From germline, CDR1 is SGHNT and CDR2 YENEEA. The CDR3 loop spans 14 amino acids. With 5 bases clipped from V and 5 bases from J, the junction kept 8 bases outside the gene matches. The CDR3 spells CASSLGGPVETQYF. The CDR3 DNA follows: TGTGCCAGCAGCCTGGGAGGGCCGGTCGAGACCCAGTACTTC.

This sequence joins TRBV12-2 and TRBJ1-1; the table's D gene call, TRBD1, was not cross checked with the DNA. TRBV12-2 is classified as a pseudogene. CDR3 length: 15 amino acids. CDR3 residues: CASDRGGPLNTEAFF. Here the CDR3 DNA reads TGTGCCAGTGACAGGGGAGGACCGTTGAACACTGAAGCTTTCTTT.